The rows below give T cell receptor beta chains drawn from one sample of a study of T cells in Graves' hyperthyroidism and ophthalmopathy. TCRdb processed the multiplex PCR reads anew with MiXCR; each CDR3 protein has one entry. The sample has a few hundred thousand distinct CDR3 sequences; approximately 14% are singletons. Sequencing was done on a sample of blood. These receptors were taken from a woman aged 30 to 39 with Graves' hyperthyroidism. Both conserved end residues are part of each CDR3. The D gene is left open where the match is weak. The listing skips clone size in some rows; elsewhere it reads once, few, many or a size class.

CDR3 DNA: TGTGCCAGCAGTGATGTGGGGGGAGTCACAGATACGCAGTATTTT
CDR3 protein: CASSDVGGVTDTQYF
J gene: TRBJ2-3
V gene: TRBV2
clone size: many
D gene: NA

CDR3 DNA: TGTGCCAGCAGTTTAAGTGGCGGGAGCAATGAGCAGTTCTTC
CDR3 protein: CASSLSGGSNEQFF
J gene: TRBJ2-1
V gene: TRBV12-3/TRBV12-4
clone size: many
D gene: TRBD2

CDR3 DNA: TGTGCCACCAGTGCTGGGGACTATGGCTACACCTTC
CDR3 protein: CATSAGDYGYTF
J gene: TRBJ1-2
V gene: TRBV24-1
clone size: many
D gene: NA

CDR3 DNA: TGTGCCAGCAGTTCGCCGGGACTCGGCCGTGAAAAACTGTTTTTT
CDR3 protein: CASSSPGLGREKLFF
J gene: TRBJ1-4
V gene: TRBV27
clone size: NA
D gene: NA

CDR3 DNA: TGTGCCAGCAGTTACTCCAGAAAGGGGACTAGCGGTGTCTCCTACGAGCAGTACTTC
CDR3 protein: CASSYSRKGTSGVSYEQYF
J gene: TRBJ2-7
V gene: TRBV6-5
clone size: many
D gene: TRBD2

CDR3 DNA: TGTGCCACCAGCACCATAGCGGGAGAAGTAAATGAGCAGTTCTTC
CDR3 protein: CATSTIAGEVNEQFF
J gene: TRBJ2-1
V gene: TRBV15
clone size: many
D gene: TRBD2

CDR3 DNA: TGCGCCAGCAGCTTGGGGGCTAGCGGCTCCTGCGAGCAGTACTTC
CDR3 protein: CASSLGASGSCEQYF
J gene: TRBJ2-7
V gene: TRBV5-1
clone size: NA
D gene: TRBD2

CDR3 DNA: TGTGCCAGCCGGGGGGAGGGCCTGAACAATGAGCAGTTCTTC
CDR3 protein: CASRGEGLNNEQFF
J gene: TRBJ2-1
V gene: TRBV6-2/TRBV6-3
clone size: NA
D gene: TRBD2

CDR3 DNA: TGCAGTGCTAACAGGGGGCCCTACAATGAGCAGTTCTTC
CDR3 protein: CSANRGPYNEQFF
J gene: TRBJ2-1
V gene: TRBV20-1
clone size: many
D gene: TRBD1

CDR3 DNA: TGTGCCAGCTCACCCAGGGAGAGGGTAAGCACAGATACGCAGTATTTT
CDR3 protein: CASSPRERVSTDTQYF
J gene: TRBJ2-3
V gene: TRBV18
clone size: few
D gene: NA

CDR3 DNA: TGTGCCAGCCGGATGGGACAGGGCGCTCCGCAGTACTTC
CDR3 protein: CASRMGQGAPQYF
J gene: TRBJ2-7
V gene: TRBV2
clone size: many
D gene: TRBD1

CDR3 DNA: TGTGCCAGCAGTCGGGACCCGTGGGGGTCTGGCACAGATACGCAGTATTTT
CDR3 protein: CASSRDPWGSGTDTQYF
J gene: TRBJ2-3
V gene: TRBV7-2
clone size: many
D gene: NA

CDR3 DNA: TGTGCCACCAGTGTTGGCAATGAGCAGTTCTTC
CDR3 protein: CATSVGNEQFF
J gene: TRBJ2-1
V gene: TRBV24-1
clone size: many
D gene: NA

CDR3 DNA: TGCAGTGCTTCCGCACGACAGGGATTGAGCACTGAAGCTTTCTTT
CDR3 protein: CSASARQGLSTEAFF
J gene: TRBJ1-1
V gene: TRBV20-1
clone size: NA
D gene: TRBD1

CDR3 DNA: TGTGCCAGCTCCCTCGGGGGGATCCCGCCCGATGAGCAGTTCTTC
CDR3 protein: CASSLGGIPPDEQFF
J gene: TRBJ2-1
V gene: TRBV9
clone size: few
D gene: TRBD2

CDR3 DNA: TGTGCCAGCAGGACGGACGGAGGAAACACCATATATTTT
CDR3 protein: CASRTDGGNTIYF
J gene: TRBJ1-3
V gene: TRBV6-1
clone size: NA
D gene: NA

CDR3 DNA: TGTGCCAGCAGCTTAGCAGTGGGACTAGCGGATTACGAGCAGTACTTC
CDR3 protein: CASSLAVGLADYEQYF
J gene: TRBJ2-7
V gene: TRBV7-9
clone size: NA
D gene: TRBD2

CDR3 DNA: TGTGCCAGCAGCCCCGCCGGGGGCTACAATGAGCAGTTCTTC
CDR3 protein: CASSPAGGYNEQFF
J gene: TRBJ2-1
V gene: TRBV7-2
clone size: many
D gene: NA

CDR3 DNA: TGCAGTGCAACCCCTAGAGGGTTATACGAGCAGTACTTC
CDR3 protein: CSATPRGLYEQYF
J gene: TRBJ2-7
V gene: TRBV20-1
clone size: NA
D gene: NA